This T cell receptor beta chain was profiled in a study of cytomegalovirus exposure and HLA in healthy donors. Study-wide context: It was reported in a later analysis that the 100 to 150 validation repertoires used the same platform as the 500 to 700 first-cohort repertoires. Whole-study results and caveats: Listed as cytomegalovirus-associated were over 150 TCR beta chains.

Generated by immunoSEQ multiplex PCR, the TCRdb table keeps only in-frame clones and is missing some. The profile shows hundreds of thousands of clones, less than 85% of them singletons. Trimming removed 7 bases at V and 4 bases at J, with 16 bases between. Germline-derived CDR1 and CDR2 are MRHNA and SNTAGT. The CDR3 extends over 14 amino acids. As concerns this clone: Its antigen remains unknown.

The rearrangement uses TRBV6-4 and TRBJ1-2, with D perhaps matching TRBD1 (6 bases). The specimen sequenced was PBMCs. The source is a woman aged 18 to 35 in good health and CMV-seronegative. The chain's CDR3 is CASNHPQGPYGYTF. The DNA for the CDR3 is TGTGCCAGCAATCATCCGCAGGGGCCCTATGGCTACACCTTC.